The following is a T cell receptor beta chain sequence with its context. The antigen is not known. This entry belongs to a study of identical twins. The study, taken as a whole, reports: Abundant beta clonotypes from cord blood bore fewer insertions; memory repertoires lacked this pattern.

MiXCR, applied by TCRdb to the 5' RACE reads, yields one record per CDR3 protein. The table has 650,000 to 800,000 distinct CDR3 sequences, 8% to 9% seen once. This CDR3 has 15 residues. The V gene's germline CDR1 is KGHDR and CDR2 SFDVKD. The J segment lost 2 bases and the V segment lost 3 bases, leaving 3 bases of the junction unmatched. These data also featured in a second study, about yellow fever vaccine responses in identical twins.

V usage is TRBV24-1 and J usage is TRBJ2-1, with 7 bases identical to TRBD2. The sequence was collected from a woman aged 18-29 years in good health. The sample was PBMCs. In nucleotides, the CDR3 is TGTGCCACCAGTGATCCTAGCGGTCCCTACAATGAGCAGTTCTTC. Protein: CATSDPSGPYNEQFF.